This entry is about one T cell receptor (beta chain). The sample comes from a study of synovial regulatory T cells in juvenile arthritis. Study-level information: A few patients were therapy-naive; 6 or 7 received methotrexate alone.

The germline V gene has CDR1 MNHNS and CDR2 SASEGT. There are 12 residues in the CDR3. The entry carries no DNA sequence. Some clones are missing from TCRdb's copy, which holds only in-frame ones; the method was immunoSEQ multiplex PCR. Seen in this sample are under 10,000 clones; the ten most common clones hold 0.35%. Source material: Treg cells from blood. Subset defined: remaining (HLA-DR-negative) circulating blood Treg cells. The chain is built from TRBV6-1 and TRBJ2-3; TCRdb indicates TRBD1, and absent DNA this call remains unverified. The sequence derives from a donor under 30 with juvenile idiopathic arthritis. The CDR3 sequence: CASSELGAMQYF.